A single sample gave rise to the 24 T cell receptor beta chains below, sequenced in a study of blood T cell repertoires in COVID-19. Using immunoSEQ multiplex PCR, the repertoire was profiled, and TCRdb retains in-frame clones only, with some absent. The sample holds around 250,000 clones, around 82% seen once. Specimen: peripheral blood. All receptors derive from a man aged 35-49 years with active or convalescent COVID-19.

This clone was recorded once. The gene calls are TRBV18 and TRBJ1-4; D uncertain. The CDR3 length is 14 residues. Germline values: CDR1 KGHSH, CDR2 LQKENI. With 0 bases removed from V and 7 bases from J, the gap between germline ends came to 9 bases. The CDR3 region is CASSPPSKPEKLFF. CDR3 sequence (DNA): TGTGCCAGCTCACCACCCTCAAAGCCTGAAAAACTGTTTTTT.

The CDR3 DNA reads as TGTGCCAGCAGCGTTTTGGGACTACGGGGGGACACCGGGGAGCTGTTTTTT. Translated: CASSVLGLRGDTGELFF. This sequence joins TRBV9 and TRBJ2-2; 7 nucleotides align to TRBD2. After removal of 2 bases from V and 3 bases from J, the junction contained 10 bases not matched to a gene. The CDR3 sequence is 17 residues long. Germline values: CDR1 SGDLS, CDR2 YYNGEE.

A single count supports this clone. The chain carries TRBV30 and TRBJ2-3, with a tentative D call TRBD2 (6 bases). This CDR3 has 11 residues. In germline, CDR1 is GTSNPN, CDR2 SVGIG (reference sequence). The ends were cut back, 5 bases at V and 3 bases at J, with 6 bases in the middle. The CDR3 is CAWGRTDTQYF. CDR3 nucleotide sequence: TGTGCCTGGGGGAGGACAGATACGCAGTATTTT.

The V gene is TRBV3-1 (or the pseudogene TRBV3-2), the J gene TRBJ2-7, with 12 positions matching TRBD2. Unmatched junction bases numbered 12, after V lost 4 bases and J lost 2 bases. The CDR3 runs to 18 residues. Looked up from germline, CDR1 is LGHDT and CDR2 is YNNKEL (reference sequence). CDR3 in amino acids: CASSPQKTTSGSPYEQYF. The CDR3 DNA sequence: TGTGCCAGCAGCCCGCAGAAAACGACTAGCGGGAGCCCCTACGAGCAGTACTTC.

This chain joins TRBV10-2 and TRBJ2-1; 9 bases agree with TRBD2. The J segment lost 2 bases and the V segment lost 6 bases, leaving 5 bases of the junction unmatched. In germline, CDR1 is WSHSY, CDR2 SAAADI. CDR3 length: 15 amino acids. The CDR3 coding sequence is TGCGCCAGCAGAATAAGACTAGCGGCCTACAATGAGCAGTTCTTC. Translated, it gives CASRIRLAAYNEQFF.

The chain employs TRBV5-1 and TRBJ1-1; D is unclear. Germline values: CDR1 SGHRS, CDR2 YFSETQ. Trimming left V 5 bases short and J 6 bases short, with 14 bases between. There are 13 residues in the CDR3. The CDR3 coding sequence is TGCGCCAGCAGTTACGGAGAGCCGGCTGAAGCTTTCTTT. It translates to CASSYGEPAEAFF.

Here the CDR3 reads CASSAIPGQADGYTF. The CDR3 nucleotides are TGTGCCAGCAGCGCTATTCCGGGACAGGCGGATGGCTACACCTTC. The chain couples TRBV7-9 to TRBJ1-2, with 8 bases fitting TRBD1. Germline trimming cut 5 bases from V and 6 bases from J; bases unmatched to any gene: 11. The V gene's germline CDR1 is SEHNR and CDR2 FQNEAQ (reference sequence). The CDR3 is 15 residues long.

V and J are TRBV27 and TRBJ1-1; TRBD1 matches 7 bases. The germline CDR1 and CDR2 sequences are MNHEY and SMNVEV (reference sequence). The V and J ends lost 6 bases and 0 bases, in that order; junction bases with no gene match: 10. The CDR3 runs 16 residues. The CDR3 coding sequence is TGTGCCAGCAGAAAACGACAGGGCAGCATGAACACTGAAGCTTTCTTT. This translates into CASRKRQGSMNTEAFF.

DNA of the CDR3: TGTGCCAGCAGCCAAGTCGTTAGCGGGGGGTTGAGTAAAGAGACCCAGTACTTC. Translating it yields CASSQVVSGGLSKETQYF. This sequence joins TRBV3-1 (or the pseudogene TRBV3-2) and TRBJ2-5; 10 bases are a match to TRBD2. This CDR3 comprises 18 residues. V lost 1 base and J lost 3; bases outside the gene matches: 11. In germline, CDR1 is LGHDT, CDR2 YNNKEL (reference sequence).

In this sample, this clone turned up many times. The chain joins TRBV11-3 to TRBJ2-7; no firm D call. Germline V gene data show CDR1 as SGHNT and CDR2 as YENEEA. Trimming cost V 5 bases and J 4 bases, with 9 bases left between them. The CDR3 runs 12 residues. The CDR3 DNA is TGTGCCAGCAGCCTAACTCAATACGAGCAGTACTTC. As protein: CASSLTQYEQYF.

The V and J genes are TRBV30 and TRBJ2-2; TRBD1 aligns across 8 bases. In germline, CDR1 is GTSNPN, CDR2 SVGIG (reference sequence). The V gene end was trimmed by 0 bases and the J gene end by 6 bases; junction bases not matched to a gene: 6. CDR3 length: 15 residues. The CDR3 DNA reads TGTGCCTGGAGTGTACGTCAGGGGGCGGCCGGGGAGCTGTTTTTT. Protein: CAWSVRQGAAGELFF.

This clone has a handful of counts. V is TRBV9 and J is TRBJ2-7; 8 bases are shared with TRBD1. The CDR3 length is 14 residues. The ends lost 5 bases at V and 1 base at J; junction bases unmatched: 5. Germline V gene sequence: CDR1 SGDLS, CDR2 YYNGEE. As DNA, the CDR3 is TGTGCCAGCAGGGCCGGGACAGGATCCTACGAGCAGTACTTC. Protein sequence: CASRAGTGSYEQYF.

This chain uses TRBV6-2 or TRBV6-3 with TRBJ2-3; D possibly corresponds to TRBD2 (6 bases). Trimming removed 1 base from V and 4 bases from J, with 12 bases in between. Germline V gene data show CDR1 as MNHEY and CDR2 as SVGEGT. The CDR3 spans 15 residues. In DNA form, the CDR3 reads TGTGCCAGCAGTTACTGGTCGGGAGCTGCAGATACGCAGTATTTT. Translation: CASSYWSGAADTQYF.

The CDR3 reads CASSTGQLSGNTIYF. The CDR3 nucleotides are TGTGCCAGTAGTACCGGACAGCTCTCTGGAAACACCATATATTTT. The chain links TRBV19 to TRBJ1-3; possible D gene TRBD1, 6 bases. Germline V gene data show CDR1 as LNHDA and CDR2 as SQIVND (reference sequence). V was shortened by 4 bases and J by 0 bases, with 10 bases between the two germline ends. The CDR3 is 15 amino acids.

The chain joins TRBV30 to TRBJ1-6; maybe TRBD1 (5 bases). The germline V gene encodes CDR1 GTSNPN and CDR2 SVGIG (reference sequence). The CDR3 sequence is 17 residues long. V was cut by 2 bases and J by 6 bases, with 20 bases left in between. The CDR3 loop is CAWSKTVGVPSNSPLHF. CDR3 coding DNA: TGTGCCTGGAGTAAAACCGTAGGGGTGCCGTCTAATTCACCCCTCCACTTT.

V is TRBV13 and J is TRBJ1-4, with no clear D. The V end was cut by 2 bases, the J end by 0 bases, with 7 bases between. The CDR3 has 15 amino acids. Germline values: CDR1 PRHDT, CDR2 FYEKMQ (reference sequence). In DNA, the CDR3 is TGTGCCAGCAGCTTACGCCGGGCAACTAATGAAAAACTGTTTTTT. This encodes CASSLRRATNEKLFF.

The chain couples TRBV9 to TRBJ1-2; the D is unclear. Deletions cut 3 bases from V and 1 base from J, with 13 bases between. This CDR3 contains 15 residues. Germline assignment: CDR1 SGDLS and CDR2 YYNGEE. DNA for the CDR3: TGTGCCAGCAGCGCCAACAGAGATCATAACTATGGCTACACCTTC. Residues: CASSANRDHNYGYTF.

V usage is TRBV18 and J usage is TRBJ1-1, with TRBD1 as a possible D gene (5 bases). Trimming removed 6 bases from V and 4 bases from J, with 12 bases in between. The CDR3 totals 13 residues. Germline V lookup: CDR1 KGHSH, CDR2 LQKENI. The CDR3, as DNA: TGTGCCAGCTCCATCCGGGGGGGCACTGAAGCTTTCTTT. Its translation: CASSIRGGTEAFF.

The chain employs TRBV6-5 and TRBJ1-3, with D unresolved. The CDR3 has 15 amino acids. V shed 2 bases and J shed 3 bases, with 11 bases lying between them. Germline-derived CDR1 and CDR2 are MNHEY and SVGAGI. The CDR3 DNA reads TGTGCCAGCAGTTACCCGTCCTCCTTTGGAAACACCATATATTTT. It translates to CASSYPSSFGNTIYF.

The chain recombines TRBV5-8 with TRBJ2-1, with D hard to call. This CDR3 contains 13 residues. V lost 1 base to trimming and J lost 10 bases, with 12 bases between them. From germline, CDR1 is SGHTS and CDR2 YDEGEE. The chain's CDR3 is CASSLPSGREQFF. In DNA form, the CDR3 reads TGTGCCAGCAGCTTGCCCTCGGGTAGAGAGCAGTTCTTC.

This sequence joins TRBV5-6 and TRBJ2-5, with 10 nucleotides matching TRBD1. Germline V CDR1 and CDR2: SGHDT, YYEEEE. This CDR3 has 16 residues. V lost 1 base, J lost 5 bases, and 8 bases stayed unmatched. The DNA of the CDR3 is TGTGCCAGCAGCTTGAGACGACAGGGGGCGAGGGAGACCCAGTACTTC. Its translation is CASSLRRQGARETQYF.

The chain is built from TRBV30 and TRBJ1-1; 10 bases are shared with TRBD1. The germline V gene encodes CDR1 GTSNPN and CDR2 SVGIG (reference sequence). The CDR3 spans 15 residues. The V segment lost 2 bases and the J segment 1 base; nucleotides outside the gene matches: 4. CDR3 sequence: CAWSRQGAANTEAFF. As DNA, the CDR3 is TGTGCCTGGAGTAGACAGGGGGCTGCGAACACTGAAGCTTTCTTT.

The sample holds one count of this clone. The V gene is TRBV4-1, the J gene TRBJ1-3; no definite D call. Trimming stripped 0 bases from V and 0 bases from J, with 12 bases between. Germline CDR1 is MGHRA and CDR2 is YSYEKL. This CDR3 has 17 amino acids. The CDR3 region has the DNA TGCGCCAGCAGCCAAGATCCCAGGCAGTTCTCTGGAAACACCATATATTTT. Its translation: CASSQDPRQFSGNTIYF.

CDR3 bases: TGTGCCACCAGTGATTCCCGTCTCGGGACAGGTTACAATGAGCAGTTCTTC. Translating it yields CATSDSRLGTGYNEQFF. This sequence joins TRBV24-1 and TRBJ2-1; 8 nucleotides align to TRBD1. The CDR3 consists of 17 residues. V lost 2 bases, J lost 4 bases, and 9 bases stayed unmatched. In germline, CDR1 is KGHDR, CDR2 SFDVKD.